This TCR beta chain came from a study of identical twins. Healthy Caucasian donors formed the entire cohort. This clonotype was observed at least ten times. TCRdb passed the 5' RACE reads through MiXCR, listing each CDR3 protein once. The table shows about 220,000 distinct CDR3 sequences, with 6.5% occurring only once. The CDR3 loop spans 14 amino acids. Germline V gene data show CDR1 as SGHTA and CDR2 as FQGNSA. The junction had 7 bases not matched to a gene; V was cut back by 5 bases and J by 4 bases. These data were likewise used in another study, on T cells expressing NK-cell markers. According to that study: TCR beta repertoires came from sorted CD3+CD56+NKG2C+, CD3+CD56+NKG2C- and CD3+CD56-NKG2C+ T cells. Roughly six donors showed dominant NKG2C+ clonotypes comprising roughly 1.0-7.0% of their CD8+ T cells.

This chain uses TRBV7-2 with TRBJ2-7, with 8 bases identical to TRBD2. This clonotype originated in a woman between 18 and 29 years old in good health. Sequenced input: CD8+ T cells sorted from blood. Here the CDR3 reads CASSEGLAVYEQYF. The CDR3 nucleotides are TGTGCCAGCAGCGAAGGACTAGCTGTATACGAGCAGTACTTC.